Detailed here is one T cell receptor (beta chain). The antigen remains unidentified. A minimum of 6 micrograms of total RNA was extracted per sample. The data stem from a study of blood T cells in healthy people across ages. Study findings and constraints: Not knowing donor CMV status may have confounded expanded clonotype changes.

It was with a sample-barcoded 5' primer and a J-beta primer mix that a second PCR of about 7 to 12 cycles was run. With 12 random nucleotides, a template-switch adaptor tagged each individual cDNA molecule. TCRdb re-called the 5' RACE reads through MiXCR, storing one row per CDR3 protein. Counted here are roughly 1.9 million distinct CDR3 sequences, roughly 43% occurring once; the ten biggest clones make up roughly 24%. The receptor was derived from a human donor in good health. Material: blood.

CDR3 nucleotide sequence: TGCAGCGTAGTGAATGGGGACCATCGTTCAGAGCAGTACTTC. Translated, it gives CSVVNGDHRSEQYF. The V and J genes are TRBV29-1 and TRBJ2-5, with D perhaps being TRBD1 or TRBD2 (5 bases each). Germline assignment: CDR1 SQVTM and CDR2 ANQGSEA. Between the trimmed V and J ends, which lost 6 bases and 11 bases, there was a span of 25 bases. The CDR3 loop spans 14 amino acids.